This passage covers 22 T cell receptor beta chains from one sample sequenced in a study of neurological immune-mediated disorders. TCRdb re-called the 5' RACE reads through MiXCR, storing one row per CDR3 protein. The sample includes some 61,000 distinct CDR3 sequences, almost 4% of them seen just once. Material: PBMCs. These receptors were taken from a man aged 25 to 40 with multiple sclerosis.

In its sample, this clonotype was seen many times. The J gene is TRBJ2-2, the V gene TRBV5-1; 9 positions agree with TRBD1. There are 16 residues in the CDR3. The trim removed 3 bases at V and 4 bases at J, leaving 7 bases unmatched. Germline assignment: CDR1 SGHRS and CDR2 YFSETQ. The CDR3 loop reads CASSSNTGGPTGELFF. The CDR3 DNA is TGCGCCAGCAGCTCTAATACAGGGGGCCCCACCGGGGAGCTGTTTTTT. Full variable domain (rest looked up from reference TRBV5-1 and TRBJ2-2): KAGVTQTPRYLIKTRGQQVTLSCSPISGHRSVSWYQQTPGQGLQFLFEYFSETQRNKGNFPGRFSGRQFSNSRSEMNVSTLELGDSALYLCASSSNTGGPTGELFFGEGSRLTVL.

This clonotype was detected many times. DNA of the CDR3: TGCGCCAGCAGCGAGGGACAGGGGGCGGTATATGGCTACACCTTC. It is translated as CASSEGQGAVYGYTF. This sequence joins TRBV5-1 and TRBJ1-2, with 12 positions matching TRBD1. Germline V CDR1 and CDR2: SGHRS, YFSETQ. J lost 5 bases, V lost 4 bases, and 6 bases had no gene match. CDR3 length equals 15 residues. Full variable domain (remainder filled in from reference TRBV5-1 and TRBJ1-2): KAGVTQTPRYLIKTRGQQVTLSCSPISGHRSVSWYQQTPGQGLQFLFEYFSETQRNKGNFPGRFSGRQFSNSRSEMNVSTLELGDSALYLCASSEGQGAVYGYTFGSGTRLTVV.

The table lists this clonotype with many counts. J is TRBJ2-3 and V is TRBV5-1; TRBD1 agrees at 7 bases. This CDR3 has 15 amino acids. Per the germline V gene, CDR1 is SGHRS and CDR2 is YFSETQ. Germline trimming cut 0 bases from V and 2 bases from J; bases unmatched to any gene: 3. The CDR3 DNA reads TGCGCCAGCAGCTTGGGAGGACAGGACACAGATACGCAGTATTTT. Translated, it gives CASSLGGQDTDTQYF. Based on the CDR3 plus reference TRBV5-1 and TRBJ2-3, the full variable domain is KAGVTQTPRYLIKTRGQQVTLSCSPISGHRSVSWYQQTPGQGLQFLFEYFSETQRNKGNFPGRFSGRQFSNSRSEMNVSTLELGDSALYLCASSLGGQDTDTQYFGPGTRLTVL.

In this sample, this clonotype turned up a few times. This chain links TRBV11-3 with TRBJ2-5, with D maybe TRBD1 (6 bases). V was cut by 4 bases and J by 2 bases, with 8 bases left in between. CDR3 length: 13 amino acids. From germline, CDR1 is SGHNT and CDR2 YENEEA. In nucleotides, the CDR3 is TGTGCCAGCAGCTGGACAGCACAAGAGACCCAGTACTTC. Protein product: CASSWTAQETQYF.

This clonotype was detected many times. The J gene is TRBJ2-7, the V gene TRBV6-2 or TRBV6-3; D ambiguous. CDR3 length: 11 residues. V lost 6 bases to trimming and J lost 2 bases, with 5 bases between them. Germline lookup yields CDR1 MNHEY and CDR2 SVGEGT. In DNA, the CDR3 is TGTGCCAGCAGCCGGACCTACGAGCAGTACTTC. This translates into CASSRTYEQYF.

This clonotype was picked up many times. The V gene is TRBV4-1, the J gene TRBJ2-1; TRBD2 aligns across 12 bases. J lost 8 bases, V lost 4 bases, and 6 bases had no gene match. Germline V CDR1 and CDR2: MGHRA, YSYEKL. The CDR3 consists of 15 residues. DNA of the CDR3: TGCGCCAGCAGCCTGGGACTAGCGGGCCGGGATGAGCAGTTCTTC. It is translated as CASSLGLAGRDEQFF.

This clonotype was observed many times. V usage is TRBV20-1 and J usage is TRBJ2-3; the match to TRBD2 covers 11 bases. Germline values: CDR1 DFQATT, CDR2 SNEGSKA (reference sequence). CDR3 length equals 16 residues. J gave up 0 bases and V 3 bases, and 5 bases lay outside the gene matches. In DNA, the CDR3 is TGCAGTGCTAGGCCCGCTAGCGGGAGGAGCACAGATACGCAGTATTTT. It yields the protein CSARPASGRSTDTQYF.

This clonotype showed up many times. This rearrangement joins TRBV12-3 or TRBV12-4 to TRBJ2-5; 8 bases match TRBD1. V was pared by 5 bases and J by 1 base, with 3 bases of the junction left unmatched. The CDR3 length is 14 residues. The CDR3 nucleotides read TGTGCCAGCAGTCAGGGACAGGCCCAAGAGACCCAGTACTTC. This translates into CASSQGQAQETQYF.

This clonotype came up many times. The chain joins TRBV2 to TRBJ1-4; D unclear. Trimming removed 3 bases at V and 4 bases at J, with 9 bases between. The germline V gene has CDR1 SNHLY and CDR2 FYNNEI. The CDR3 sequence is 14 residues long. CDR3 DNA sequence: TGTGCCAGCAGTGATACGGACGGTAATGAAAAACTGTTTTTT. Protein sequence: CASSDTDGNEKLFF.

In this sample, this clonotype turned up many times. The chain combines TRBV6-2 or TRBV6-3 with TRBJ1-6; 8 bases line up with TRBD1. V shed 6 bases and J 6 bases; nucleotides not matched to a gene: 7. Per germline, CDR1 MNHEY and CDR2 SVGEGT. CDR3 size: 15 residues. CDR3 DNA sequence: TGTGCCAGCAGCCTCCAGGGGGCCGGTAATTCACCCCTCCACTTT. It translates to CASSLQGAGNSPLHF.

This clonotype was detected many times. The chain couples TRBV6-5 to TRBJ1-2, with D perhaps TRBD1 (5 bases). The ends were cut back, 7 bases at V and 4 bases at J, with 19 bases in the middle. The CDR3 spans 15 residues. Looked up from germline, CDR1 is MNHEY and CDR2 is SVGAGI. The CDR3: CASIKGRGSAYGYTF. CDR3 bases: TGTGCCAGCATCAAAGGGAGGGGTTCTGCCTATGGCTACACCTTC.

A note on this clonotype: A much larger clone differs by one base, so this may be a read error. The chain employs TRBV7-2 and TRBJ2-7; D is undetermined. Germline V lookup: CDR1 SGHTA, CDR2 FQGNSA. The CDR3 contains 12 residues. Trimming removed 5 bases from V and 2 bases from J, with 7 bases in between. The CDR3 DNA follows: TGTGCCAGCAGCGAAATAACCTACGAGCAGTACTTC. Its protein product is CASSEITYEQYF. The whole variable domain, filled in from reference TRBV7-2 and TRBJ2-7, reads GAGVSQSPSNKVTEKGKDVELRCDPISGHTALYWYRQSLGQGLEFLIYFQGNSAPDKSGLPSDRFSAERTGGSVSTLTIQRTQQEDSAVYLCASSEITYEQYFGPGTRLTVT.

In its sample, this clonotype was seen many times. CDR3 sequence (DNA): TGTGCCAGCAGCTTAGCTACAGGGGGCGATGAGCAGTTCTTC. Its translation is CASSLATGGDEQFF. The chain is built from TRBV7-2 and TRBJ2-1; TRBD1 aligns across 9 bases. This CDR3 has 14 residues. V shed 0 bases and J 8 bases; nucleotides not matched to a gene: 2. CDR1 and CDR2 from the germline V gene are SGHTA and FQGNSA.

This clonotype showed up many times. The rearrangement links TRBV2 to TRBJ1-6; 8 bases line up with TRBD1. The CDR3 totals 14 residues. Trimming removed 8 bases from V and 8 bases from J; junction bases left unmatched: 8. The germline CDR1 and CDR2 sequences are SNHLY and FYNNEI. CDR3 in amino acids: CASLQGDGDSPLHF. CDR3 bases: TGTGCCAGCTTACAGGGGGATGGTGATTCACCCCTCCACTTT.

This clonotype has at least ten counts. V and J are TRBV20-1 and TRBJ1-1; 7 nucleotides line up with TRBD1. The V gene's germline CDR1 is DFQATT and CDR2 SNEGSKA (reference sequence). CDR3 length: 14 residues. The J segment lost 8 bases and the V segment lost 0 bases, leaving 9 bases of the junction unmatched. In DNA form, the CDR3 reads TGCAGTGCTAGAGATGAGAAAAGGGGGCGAGAAGCTTTCTTT. It specifies CSARDEKRGREAFF.

Many counts were recorded for this clonotype. This chain connects TRBV4-1 to TRBJ1-2; D is possibly TRBD1 (5 bases). The germline CDR1 and CDR2 sequences are MGHRA and YSYEKL. The CDR3 sequence is 15 residues long. V lost 0 bases and J lost 8, with 16 bases in between. The chain's CDR3 is CASSQDARGPGGYTF. CDR3 sequence (DNA): TGCGCCAGCAGCCAAGACGCGAGGGGTCCAGGGGGCTACACCTTC.

Worth noting for this clonotype: The DNA is left out, because the CDR3 cannot be placed on it with certainty; the CDR3 is given as TCRdb lists it. The chain recombines TRBV5-1 with TRBJ2-7; no check of the table's D call, TRBD1, against the DNA was made. From its first to its last residue, the CDR3 has 15 amino acids. The germline gives CDR1 SGHRS, CDR2 YFSETQ. CDR3 amino acids: CASSLVATGIHEHYF.

This clonotype has ten or more counts. The chain combines TRBV5-1 with TRBJ2-3; 7 bases are a match to TRBD1. Per the germline V gene, CDR1 is SGHRS and CDR2 is YFSETQ. The junction had 7 bases not matched to a gene; V was cut back by 6 bases and J by 3 bases. This CDR3 region has 14 residues. The CDR3 region is CASTLTGSTDTQYF. The CDR3, as DNA: TGCGCCAGCACTCTGACAGGGAGTACAGATACGCAGTATTTT.

This clonotype was seen many times. The genes are TRBV4-1 and TRBJ2-7, with TRBD1 matching over 7 bases. The trim removed 4 bases at V and 2 bases at J, leaving 5 bases unmatched. Germline CDR1 MGHRA, CDR2 YSYEKL. The CDR3 is 14 residues long. CDR3 in amino acids: CASSPQGIPYEQYF. Here the CDR3 DNA reads TGCGCCAGCAGCCCACAGGGGATCCCCTACGAGCAGTACTTC.

The chain is built from TRBV15 and TRBJ1-4; no clear D gene. Trimming took off 5 bases at V and 5 bases at J, with 21 bases between the two ends. Per the germline V gene, CDR1 is LNHNV and CDR2 is YYDKDF (reference sequence). The CDR3 has 17 residues. The CDR3 is CATSPESTWVGNEKLFF. CDR3 DNA sequence: TGTGCCACCAGCCCAGAGTCCACTTGGGTTGGAAATGAAAAACTGTTTTTT.

This clonotype was seen a handful of times. The chain links TRBV6-1 to TRBJ2-3; D is unresolved. The germline V gene encodes CDR1 MNHNS and CDR2 SASEGT. The CDR3 totals 11 residues. The V end lost 7 bases, the J end lost 0 bases, and 2 bases lay between the germline ends. The chain's CDR3 is CASISTDTQYF. CDR3 in DNA: TGTGCCAGCATCAGCACAGATACGCAGTATTTT.

This clonotype appeared many times. The chain recombines TRBV12-3 or TRBV12-4 with TRBJ2-5; 12 bases are shared with TRBD1. The CDR3 loop spans 16 amino acids. Trimming at V came to 4 bases and at J to 5 bases, leaving 8 bases not matched to a gene. The CDR3 DNA follows: TGTGCCAGCAGTTCCCTGGGACAGGGGGCGAGGGAGACCCAGTACTTC. This translates into CASSSLGQGARETQYF.